This is a list of T cell receptor beta chains from one sample in a study of a mutant IDH1 vaccine in newly diagnosed glioma. TCRdb's copy holds only in-frame clones and misses some; the assay was immunoSEQ multiplex PCR. The table has around 99,000 clones, roughly 78% seen once; the top ten hold 7.5%. The sample was PBMCs, taken from a glioma patient treated with radiotherapy, temozolomide or both. These receptors were collected from a man aged 40-49 years with glioma. Both conserved end residues are part of each CDR3. D genes are given only for firm matches. Clone size, where shown, is once, few, many, or a class for clones that have expanded.

v_gene: TRBV5-6; j_gene: TRBJ1-2; abundance: once; d_gene: .; CDR3aa: CASSPTYGYGYTF; CDR3nt: TGTGCCAGCAGCCCAACTTACGGCTATGGCTACACCTTC
v_gene: TRBV11-2; j_gene: TRBJ2-7; abundance: .; d_gene: .; CDR3aa: CASSGLTAYEQYF; CDR3nt: TGTGCCAGCTCCGGGCTTACGGCTTACGAGCAGTACTTC
v_gene: TRBV4-2; j_gene: TRBJ2-1; abundance: .; d_gene: .; CDR3aa: CASSQRGRHYNEQFF; CDR3nt: TGTGCCAGCAGCCAAAGGGGCAGGCACTACAATGAGCAGTTCTTC
v_gene: TRBV4-3; j_gene: TRBJ1-5; abundance: .; d_gene: TRBD1; CDR3aa: CASSQDEDREYFQPQHF; CDR3nt: TGCGCCAGCAGCCAAGATGAGGACAGGGAATATTTTCAGCCCCAGCATTTT
v_gene: TRBV5-6; j_gene: TRBJ2-7; abundance: .; d_gene: .; CDR3aa: CASSWASEQYF; CDR3nt: TGTGCCAGCAGCTGGGCTTCCGAGCAGTACTTC
v_gene: TRBV5-4; j_gene: TRBJ2-3; abundance: .; d_gene: .; CDR3aa: CASSSREISTDTQYF; CDR3nt: TGTGCCAGCAGCTCCCGGGAGATCAGTACAGATACGCAGTATTTT
v_gene: TRBV7-8; j_gene: TRBJ2-5; abundance: .; d_gene: .; CDR3aa: CASTSLGGETQYF; CDR3nt: TGTGCCAGCACATCCCTTGGGGGGGAGACCCAGTACTTC
v_gene: TRBV4-3; j_gene: TRBJ2-3; abundance: .; d_gene: TRBD2; CDR3aa: CASSQSRTSGPSTDTQYF; CDR3nt: TGCGCCAGCAGCCAATCCCGGACTAGCGGGCCTAGCACAGATACGCAGTATTTT
v_gene: TRBV4-2; j_gene: TRBJ2-3; abundance: .; d_gene: TRBD2; CDR3aa: CASSQSGSGNTDTQYF; CDR3nt: TGTGCCAGCAGCCAAAGCGGGAGTGGGAACACAGATACGCAGTATTTT
v_gene: TRBV10-1; j_gene: TRBJ2-2; abundance: .; d_gene: .; CDR3aa: CASSESVGANTGELFF; CDR3nt: TGCGCCAGCAGTGAGTCCGTGGGGGCGAACACCGGGGAGCTGTTTTTT
v_gene: TRBV5-6; j_gene: TRBJ1-6; abundance: once; d_gene: .; CDR3aa: CASASGGRIYNSPLHF; CDR3nt: TGTGCCAGCGCATCGGGAGGACGGATATATAATTCACCCCTCCACTTT
v_gene: TRBV5-1; j_gene: TRBJ2-7; abundance: .; d_gene: .; CDR3aa: CASSLVLGTYEQYF; CDR3nt: TGCGCCAGCAGCTTGGTACTAGGTACCTACGAGCAGTACTTC